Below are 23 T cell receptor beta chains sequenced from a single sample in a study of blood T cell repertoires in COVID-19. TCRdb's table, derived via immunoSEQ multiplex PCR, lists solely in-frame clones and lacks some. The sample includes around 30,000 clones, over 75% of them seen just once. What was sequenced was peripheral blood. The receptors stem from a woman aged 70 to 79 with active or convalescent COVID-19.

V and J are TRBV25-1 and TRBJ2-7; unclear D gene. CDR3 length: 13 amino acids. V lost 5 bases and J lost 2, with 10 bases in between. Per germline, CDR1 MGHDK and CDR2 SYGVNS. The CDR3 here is CASSKLVTYEQYF. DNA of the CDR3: TGTGCCAGCAGTAAGCTGGTAACCTACGAGCAGTACTTC.

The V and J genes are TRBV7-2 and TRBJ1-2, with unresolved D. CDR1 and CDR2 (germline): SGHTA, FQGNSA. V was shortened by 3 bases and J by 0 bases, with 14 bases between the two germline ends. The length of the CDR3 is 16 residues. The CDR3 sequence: CASSFQSGITNYGYTF. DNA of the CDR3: TGTGCCAGCAGCTTCCAAAGCGGGATAACTAACTATGGCTACACCTTC.

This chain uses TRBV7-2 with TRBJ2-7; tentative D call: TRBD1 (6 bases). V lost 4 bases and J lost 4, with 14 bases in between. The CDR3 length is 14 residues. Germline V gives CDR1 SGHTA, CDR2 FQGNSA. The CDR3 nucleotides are TGTGCCAGCAGCTCCCTATTACAGGGATACGAGCAGTACTTC. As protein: CASSSLLQGYEQYF.

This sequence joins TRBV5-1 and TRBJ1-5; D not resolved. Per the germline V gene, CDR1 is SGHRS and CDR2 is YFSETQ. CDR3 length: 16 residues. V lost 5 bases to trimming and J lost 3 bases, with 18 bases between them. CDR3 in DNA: TGCGCCAGCAGGGGAGCGACGGAGGAGGACAATCAGCCCCAGCATTTT. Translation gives CASRGATEEDNQPQHF. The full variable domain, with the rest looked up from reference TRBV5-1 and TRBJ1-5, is KAGVTQTPRYLIKTRGQQVTLSCSPISGHRSVSWYQQTPGQGLQFLFEYFSETQRNKGNFPGRFSGRQFSNSRSEMNVSTLELGDSALYLCASRGATEEDNQPQHFGDGTRLSIL.

The CDR3, as DNA: TGTGCCAGCTCACACCGGGCAGGGGACACCGGGGAGCTGTTTTTT. This sequence encodes CASSHRAGDTGELFF. The gene calls are TRBV18 and TRBJ2-2; TRBD1 might be the D (6 bases). The CDR3 contains 15 residues. Germline CDR1 and CDR2: KGHSH and LQKENI. Trimming pared 4 bases from V and 3 bases from J, leaving 12 bases between.

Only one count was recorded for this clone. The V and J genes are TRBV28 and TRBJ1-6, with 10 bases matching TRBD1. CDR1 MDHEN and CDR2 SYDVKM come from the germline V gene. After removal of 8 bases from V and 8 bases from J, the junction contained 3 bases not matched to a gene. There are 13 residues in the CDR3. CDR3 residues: CASWDRGYSPLHF. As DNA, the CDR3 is TGTGCCAGCTGGGACAGGGGTTATTCACCCCTCCACTTT. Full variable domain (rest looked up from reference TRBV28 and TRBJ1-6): DVKVTQSSRYLVKRTGEKVFLECVQDMDHENMFWYRQDPGLGLRLIYFSYDVKMKEKGDIPEGYSVSREKKERFSLILESASTNQTSMYLCASWDRGYSPLHFGNGTRLTVT.

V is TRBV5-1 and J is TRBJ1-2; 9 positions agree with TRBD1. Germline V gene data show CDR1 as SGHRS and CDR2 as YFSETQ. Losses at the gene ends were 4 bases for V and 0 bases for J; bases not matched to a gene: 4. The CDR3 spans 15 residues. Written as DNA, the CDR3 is TGCGCCAGCAGCACGGGACAGGGAGCTAACTATGGCTACACCTTC. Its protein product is CASSTGQGANYGYTF.

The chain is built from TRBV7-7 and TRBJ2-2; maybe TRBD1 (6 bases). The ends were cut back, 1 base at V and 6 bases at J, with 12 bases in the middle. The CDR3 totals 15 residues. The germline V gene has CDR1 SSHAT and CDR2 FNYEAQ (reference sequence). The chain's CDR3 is CASSLGPGVAGELFF. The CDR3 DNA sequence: TGTGCCAGCAGCTTAGGGCCAGGGGTGGCCGGGGAGCTGTTTTTT.

CDR3 sequence: CASSLFQNTEAFF. CDR3 nucleotide sequence: TGTGCCAGCAGCTTATTCCAGAACACTGAAGCTTTCTTT. The chain employs TRBV7-9 and TRBJ1-1, with unresolved D. V lost 2 bases to trimming and J lost 1 base, with 5 bases between them. Germline CDR1 SEHNR, CDR2 FQNEAQ (reference sequence). The CDR3 is 13 amino acids.

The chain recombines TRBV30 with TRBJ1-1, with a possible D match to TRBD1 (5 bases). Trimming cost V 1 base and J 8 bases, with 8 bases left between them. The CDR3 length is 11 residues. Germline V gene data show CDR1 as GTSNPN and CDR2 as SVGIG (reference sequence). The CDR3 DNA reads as TGTGCCTGGAGTGAGCAGGGAGAAGCTTTCTTT. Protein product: CAWSEQGEAFF.

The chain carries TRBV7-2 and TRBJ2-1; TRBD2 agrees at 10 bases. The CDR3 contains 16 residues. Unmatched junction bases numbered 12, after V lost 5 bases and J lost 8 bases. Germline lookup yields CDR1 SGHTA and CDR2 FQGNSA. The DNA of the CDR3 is TGTGCCAGCAGCCACCCAGCTAGCGGGAGAAGACATGAGCAGTTCTTC. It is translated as CASSHPASGRRHEQFF.

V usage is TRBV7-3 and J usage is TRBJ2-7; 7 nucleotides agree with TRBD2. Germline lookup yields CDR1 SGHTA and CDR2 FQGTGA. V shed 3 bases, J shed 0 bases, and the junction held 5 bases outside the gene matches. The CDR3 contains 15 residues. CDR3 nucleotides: TGTGCCAGCAGCTTTGGGCTAGCGGCCTCCTACGAGCAGTACTTC. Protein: CASSFGLAASYEQYF.

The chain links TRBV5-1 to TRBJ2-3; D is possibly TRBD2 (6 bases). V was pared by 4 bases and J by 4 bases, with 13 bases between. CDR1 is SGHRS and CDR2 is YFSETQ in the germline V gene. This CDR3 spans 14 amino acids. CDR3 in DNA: TGCGCCAGCAGCCCCCGAGGAGGGTCAGATACGCAGTATTTT. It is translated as CASSPRGGSDTQYF.

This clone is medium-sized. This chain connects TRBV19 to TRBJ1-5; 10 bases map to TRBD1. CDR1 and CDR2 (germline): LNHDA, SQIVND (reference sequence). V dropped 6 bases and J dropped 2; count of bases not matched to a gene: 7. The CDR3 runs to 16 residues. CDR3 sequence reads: CASRKTGTGGNQPQHF. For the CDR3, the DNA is TGTGCCAGTAGGAAGACCGGGACAGGGGGCAATCAGCCCCAGCATTTT.

The CDR3 bases are TGTGCCAGCAGTTTTAGTCGTCAGACTGGTTCCATCTACGAGCAGTACTTC. This translates into CASSFSRQTGSIYEQYF. The chain employs TRBV27 and TRBJ2-7; D not resolved. Germline CDR1 and CDR2: MNHEY and SMNVEV (reference sequence). The germline V and J ends were trimmed by 3 bases and 3 bases, with 21 bases remaining between them. The CDR3 is 17 amino acids.

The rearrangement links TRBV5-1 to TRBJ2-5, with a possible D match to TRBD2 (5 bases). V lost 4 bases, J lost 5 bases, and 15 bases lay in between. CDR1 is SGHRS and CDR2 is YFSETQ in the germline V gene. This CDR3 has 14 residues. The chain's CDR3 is CASSLRRDGETQYF. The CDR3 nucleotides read TGCGCCAGCAGCCTCCGCCGGGATGGGGAGACCCAGTACTTC.

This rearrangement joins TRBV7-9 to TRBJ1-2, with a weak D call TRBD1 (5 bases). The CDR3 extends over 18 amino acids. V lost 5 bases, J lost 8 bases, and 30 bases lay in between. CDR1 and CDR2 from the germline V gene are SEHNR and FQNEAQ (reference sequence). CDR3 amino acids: CASSLLERQTALTYGYTF. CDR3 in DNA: TGTGCCAGCAGCCTTCTAGAGCGACAGACAGCACTTACTTACGGCTACACCTTC.

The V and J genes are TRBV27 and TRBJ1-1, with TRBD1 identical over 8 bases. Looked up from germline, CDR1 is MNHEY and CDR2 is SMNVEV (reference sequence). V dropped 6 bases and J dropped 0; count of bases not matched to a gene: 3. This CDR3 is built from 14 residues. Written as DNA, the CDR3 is TGTGCCAGCAGAAGACAGGGGCTGAACACTGAAGCTTTCTTT. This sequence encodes CASRRQGLNTEAFF.

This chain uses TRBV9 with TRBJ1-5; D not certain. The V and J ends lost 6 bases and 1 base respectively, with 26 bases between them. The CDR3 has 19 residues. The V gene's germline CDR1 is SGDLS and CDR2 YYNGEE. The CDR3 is CASNEIGEEWSLSNQPQHF. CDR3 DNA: TGTGCCAGCAACGAAATCGGGGAGGAGTGGTCTTTGAGCAATCAGCCCCAGCATTTT.

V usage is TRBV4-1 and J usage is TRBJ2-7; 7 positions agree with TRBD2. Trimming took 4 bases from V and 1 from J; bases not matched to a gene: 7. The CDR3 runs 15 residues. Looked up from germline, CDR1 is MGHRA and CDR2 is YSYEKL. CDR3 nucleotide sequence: TGCGCCAGCAGCCTGGGGGAGGGGTGGTCCTACGAGCAGTACTTC. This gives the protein CASSLGEGWSYEQYF.

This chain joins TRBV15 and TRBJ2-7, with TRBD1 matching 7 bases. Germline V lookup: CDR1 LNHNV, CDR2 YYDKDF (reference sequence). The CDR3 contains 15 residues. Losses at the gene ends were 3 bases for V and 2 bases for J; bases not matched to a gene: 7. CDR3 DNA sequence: TGTGCCACCAGCAGGGAGACAGGGTTTACCTACGAGCAGTACTTC. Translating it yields CATSRETGFTYEQYF.

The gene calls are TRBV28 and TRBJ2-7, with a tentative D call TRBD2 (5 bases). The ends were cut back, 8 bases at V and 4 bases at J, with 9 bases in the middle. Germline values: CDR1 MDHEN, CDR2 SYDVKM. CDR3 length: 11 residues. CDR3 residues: CASGLRYEQYF. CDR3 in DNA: TGTGCCAGCGGACTCCGGTACGAGCAGTACTTC.

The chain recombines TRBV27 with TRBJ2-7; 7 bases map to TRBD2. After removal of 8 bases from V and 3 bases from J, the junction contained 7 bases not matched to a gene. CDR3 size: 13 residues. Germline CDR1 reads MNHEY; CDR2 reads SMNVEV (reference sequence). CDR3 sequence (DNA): TGTGCCAGCCGCCCTAGCGGTAACTACGAGCAGTACTTC. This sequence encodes CASRPSGNYEQYF.